The 30 T cell receptor beta chains presented below share a single source sample, sequenced in a study of tumor-infiltrating lymphocytes in primary liver carcinoma (TCRdb year 2017). Total RNA and DNA were co-extracted without cell sorting from about 19-30 mg of bulk tissue using the AllPrep DNA/RNA mini kit. The instrument given in TCRdb is Illumina HiSeq 2500. A constant-region primer and ProtoScript II reverse transcriptase were used to reverse-transcribe TCRbeta-specific cDNA from about 530 ng total RNA. Construction of the TCRbeta libraries relied on three nested rounds of multiplex PCR, following a slightly modified ARM-PCR procedure. Each of the first two PCR rounds ran for 10 cycles and used multiplex TRBV1-TRBV30 forward primers together with a Cbeta reverse primer. The raw public data were reprocessed by TCRdb itself: fastp quality trimming at Q25, MiXCR clonotype calling, in-frame beta chains only. Each entry is one CDR3 protein sequence, shown with its most common DNA and genes. The table for this sample lists roughly 120,000 distinct CDR3 sequences; around two thirds of them were counted only once. Around 9.3% of the sample is held by the ten biggest clonotypes.

Sample: liver tumor tissue from sampling region 1. The cell subset or site label, read with the paper, signifies: tumor region T1, superior pole. The receptors stem from a woman in her sixties or seventies with primary liver carcinoma and hepatitis B virus infection.

V is TRBV11-2 and J is TRBJ1-6; TRBD1 is a possible D gene (6 bases). The CDR3 totals 15 residues. Trimming took 4 bases from V and 10 from J, leaving 17 bases between them. Germline V lookup: CDR1 SGHAT, CDR2 FQNNGV. The chain's CDR3 is CASSSDPGANSPLHF. CDR3 DNA: TGTGCCAGCAGCTCAGACCCAGGGGCCAACTCACCCCTCCACTTT.

Of note for this clonotype: This CDR3 fails to terminate in the conserved phenylalanine or tryptophan, so it likely reflects a read error. The chain recombines TRBV11-2 with TRBJ2-1, with TRBD1 identical over 7 bases. Trimming took 2 bases from V and 8 from J; bases not matched to a gene: 15. Germline-derived CDR1 and CDR2 are SGHAT and FQNNGV. The CDR3 runs 17 residues. The CDR3 nucleotides are TGTGCCAGCAGCTTAACCCACGAACAGGGGTACAGGGATGAGCAGTTCTCC. This codes for CASSLTHEQGYRDEQFS.

This clonotype qualifies as medium-sized. This rearrangement joins TRBV11-2 to TRBJ1-1; D gene unclear. The V gene lost 4 bases and the J gene lost 3 bases, with 9 bases spanning the gap. Germline CDR1 reads SGHAT; CDR2 reads FQNNGV. This CDR3 has 13 residues. CDR3: CASSSFPYTEAFF. The CDR3 coding sequence is TGTGCCAGCAGCTCGTTCCCTTACACTGAAGCTTTCTTT.

V is TRBV10-2 and J is TRBJ2-2; D may correspond to TRBD1 or TRBD2 (5 bases each). V gave up 2 bases and J gave up 1 base, with 11 bases separating them. Germline-derived CDR1 and CDR2 are WSHSY and SAAADI. The CDR3 has 16 amino acids. CDR3: CASSERRGMNTGELFF. The DNA of the CDR3 is TGCGCCAGCAGTGAGCGCCGGGGCATGAACACCGGGGAGCTGTTTTTT.

Only one count was recorded for this clonotype. This CDR3 reads CASSQRTSGANVLTF. The CDR3 nucleotides are TGTGCCAGCTCACAACGTACCTCTGGGGCCAACGTCCTGACTTTC. The rearrangement joins TRBV18 to TRBJ2-6, with D unresolved. This CDR3 comprises 15 residues. Per germline, CDR1 KGHSH and CDR2 LQKENI. Trimming took off 4 bases at V and 0 bases at J, with 7 bases between the two ends.

A word on this clonotype: At one end the junction does not follow the germline gene, possibly because of a read error. This chain joins TRBV28 and TRBJ2-3; 7 positions agree with TRBD1. Germline V gene lookup returns CDR1 MDHEN and CDR2 SYDVKM. The CDR3 runs to 14 residues. CDR3 loop: CASSSLQGTDMQYF. In nucleotides, the CDR3 is TGTGCCAGCAGTTCACTACAGGGGACAGATATGCAGTATTTT.

As regards this clonotype: One end of the junction is discordant with germline, which a read error may explain. The chain joins TRBV11-3 to TRBJ2-1; a possible D gene is TRBD2 (5 bases). This CDR3 contains 13 residues. Germline V gene sequence: CDR1 SGHNT, CDR2 YENEEA. The CDR3 protein is CASSAGGYSEQLF. CDR3 DNA: TGTGCCAGCAGTGCCGGAGGCTACAGTGAGCAGCTCTTC. The full variable domain, completed using reference TRBV11-3 and TRBJ2-1, is EAGVVQSPRYKIIEKKQPVAFWCNPISGHNTLYWYLQNLGQGPELLIRYENEEAVDDSQLPKDRFSAERLKGVDSTLKIQPAELGDSAVYLCASSAGGYSEQLFGPGTRLTVL.

Worth noting for this clonotype: This may stem from a read error, because a much larger clone lies one nucleotide away. The rearrangement uses TRBV6-6 and TRBJ1-5; TRBD1 matches at 9 bases. The length of the CDR3 is 15 residues. CDR1 is MNHNY and CDR2 is SVGAGI in the germline V gene (reference sequence). Here the CDR3 DNA reads TGTACCAGCGAGGGACAGGGCACCCGCAATCAGCCCCAGCATTTT. Translation: CTSEGQGTRNQPQHF.

This chain joins TRBV5-1 and TRBJ2-6; perhaps D is TRBD1 or TRBD2 (5 bases each). The CDR3 is 17 residues long. In germline, CDR1 is SGHRS, CDR2 YFSETQ. The V and J ends lost 4 bases and 0 bases respectively, with 14 bases between them. CDR3 nucleotide sequence: TGCGCCAGCAGCCAGGGACCCCACGCCTCTGGGGCCAACGTCCTGACTTTC. Protein: CASSQGPHASGANVLTF.

This clonotype was picked up many times. This chain connects TRBV5-6 to TRBJ2-1; the D is unclear. Per the germline V gene, CDR1 is SGHDT and CDR2 is YYEEEE. Trimming took 2 bases from V and 7 from J, leaving 7 bases between them. The CDR3 covers 12 residues. The CDR3 coding sequence is TGTGCCAGCAGCTTTAGCCGGAATGAGCAGTTCTTC. This sequence encodes CASSFSRNEQFF.

Worth noting for this clonotype: The junction shows a germline mismatch at one end, possibly a read error. The chain has TRBV11-2 and TRBJ2-1, with 7 nucleotides matching TRBD2. The V gene's germline CDR1 is SGHAT and CDR2 FQNNGV. The length of the CDR3 is 14 residues. The CDR3 region is CTSSLGLSYSEQFF. The CDR3 DNA is TGTACCAGCAGCCTGGGACTATCCTACAGTGAGCAGTTCTTC.

This chain uses TRBV29-1 with TRBJ2-1; D possibly corresponds to TRBD2 (5 bases). The CDR3 has 13 amino acids. The germline V and J ends were trimmed by 7 bases and 12 bases, with 22 bases remaining between them. Germline CDR1 SQVTM, CDR2 ANQGSEA. For the CDR3, the DNA is TGCAGCGCTGATAATCAGGTCGGACGGGGGCAGTTCTTC. It codes for CSADNQVGRGQFF.

This clonotype was counted only a few times. The rearrangement links TRBV14 to TRBJ2-7, with D maybe TRBD1 (6 bases). Per the germline V gene, CDR1 is SGHDN and CDR2 is FVKESK. V lost 4 bases to trimming and J lost 1 base, with 14 bases between them. This CDR3 contains 15 residues. CDR3 DNA: TGTGCCAGCAGCCTCGCATTAGGACAGTCCTACGAGCAGTACTTC. This codes for CASSLALGQSYEQYF.

As for this clonotype: Possible read error: a much larger clone is one base away. The chain joins TRBV6-5 to TRBJ2-7, with no clear D. The CDR3 consists of 10 residues. Germline-derived CDR1 and CDR2 are MNHEY and SVGAGI. The CDR3 loop is CASVPVEQNF. The DNA for the CDR3 is TGTGCCAGCGTCCCCGTCGAGCAGAACTTC.

The chain is built from TRBV11-2 and TRBJ2-5, with D tentatively TRBD2 (5 bases). CDR3 length: 12 amino acids. CDR1 SGHAT and CDR2 FQNNGV come from the germline V gene. CDR3 sequence (DNA): TGTGTCAACAGCCCCGAGGCGGGGACCCAGTACTTC. Its protein product is CVNSPEAGTQYF.

For this clonotype: Compared with germline, one end of the junction differs, possibly owing to a read error. The chain is built from TRBV29-1 and TRBJ2-3; either TRBD1 or TRBD2 may fit D (7 bases each). Germline lookup yields CDR1 SQVTM and CDR2 ANQGSEA. This CDR3 has 16 residues. As DNA, the CDR3 is TGCAGCCTTCATTCGTTACAGGGAGGGGGCACAGATATGCAGTATTTT. The encoded protein is CSLHSLQGGGTDMQYF.

A remark on this clonotype: At one boundary the junction diverges from the germline segment, which might be a read error. The CDR3 is CVSSLLGSDDNEQFF. Here the CDR3 DNA reads TGTGTCAGCAGCTTACTAGGGTCGGACGACAATGAGCAGTTCTTC. V gene TRBV7-9 combines with J gene TRBJ2-1, with D tentatively TRBD2 (5 bases). CDR1 and CDR2 from the germline V gene are SEHNR and FQNEAQ (reference sequence). The CDR3 covers 15 residues.

This clonotype was observed a handful of times. This chain links TRBV7-9 with TRBJ1-2; D is perhaps TRBD1 (6 bases). Germline V CDR1 and CDR2: SEHNR, FQNEAQ (reference sequence). V was cut by 3 bases and J by 8 bases, with 16 bases left in between. The CDR3 runs to 14 residues. CDR3 protein: CASSFPNREGGYTF. As DNA, the CDR3 is TGTGCCAGCAGCTTCCCCAACAGGGAGGGGGGCTACACCTTC.

Details on this clonotype: A read error is possible here, since a much larger clone lies one base away. The DNA of the CDR3 is TGCGCCAGCAGCCAGGGACTAGCGGGAGGCGCTTCAGAGACCCAGTACTTC. It codes for CASSQGLAGGASETQYF. The chain links TRBV4-1 to TRBJ2-5; 15 bases are a match to TRBD2. The CDR3 totals 17 residues. V lost 3 bases, J lost 4 bases, and 6 bases stayed unmatched. CDR1 and CDR2 from the germline V gene are MGHRA and YSYEKL.

This chain uses TRBV5-5 with TRBJ2-7, with a possible D match to TRBD1 (5 bases). Germline V gene sequence: CDR1 SGHKS, CDR2 YYEKEE (reference sequence). V dropped 1 base and J dropped 0 bases, with 8 bases sitting between them. This CDR3 has 14 residues. DNA for the CDR3: TGTGCCAGCAGCTTGTTAGGGGTCTCCTACGAGCAGTACTTC. Protein sequence: CASSLLGVSYEQYF.

The CDR3 DNA follows: TGCGCCAGCAGCTTGGGTCAGAGGGAGACCCAGTACTTC. Its translation: CASSLGQRETQYF. The chain joins TRBV5-1 to TRBJ2-5; no clear D. Trimming cost V 0 bases and J 5 bases, with 8 bases left between them. There are 13 residues in the CDR3. The germline CDR1 and CDR2 sequences are SGHRS and YFSETQ.

There are a few counts of this clonotype. The rearrangement uses TRBV5-6 and TRBJ1-1, with TRBD1 matching 10 bases. V was pared by 5 bases and J by 0 bases, with 13 bases of the junction left unmatched. Germline V gene data show CDR1 as SGHDT and CDR2 as YYEEEE. The CDR3 extends over 18 amino acids. CDR3 residues: CASRYRRTGGNMNTEAFF. The CDR3 region has the DNA TGTGCCAGCAGATACCGTAGGACAGGGGGGAATATGAACACTGAAGCTTTCTTT.

This clonotype occurred once. This clone may be a read error of a much larger clone one base away. This chain links TRBV12-3 or TRBV12-4 with TRBJ1-1; unclear D gene. The CDR3 contains 14 residues. The CDR3 reads CASSLAGGYTEALF. The CDR3 coding sequence is TGTGCCAGCAGTTTAGCGGGTGGGTACACTGAAGCTCTCTTT.

This chain links TRBV5-1 with TRBJ2-3; possibly TRBD2 for D (6 bases). The V end was cut by 4 bases, the J end by 1 base, with 19 bases between. CDR3 length equals 17 residues. Per the germline V gene, CDR1 is SGHRS and CDR2 is YFSETQ. The CDR3 sequence is CASSVAPGLQCTDTQYF. In nucleotides, the CDR3 is TGCGCCAGCAGCGTTGCACCGGGACTCCAATGCACAGATACGCAGTATTTT.

V usage is TRBV28 and J usage is TRBJ2-3, with a tentative D call TRBD2 (6 bases). There are 16 residues in the CDR3. In germline, CDR1 is MDHEN, CDR2 SYDVKM. Trimming removed 11 bases from V and 1 base from J, with 22 bases in between. Here the CDR3 reads CASHPGRGLGTDTQYF. CDR3 coding DNA: TGTGCCTCGCACCCGGGACGGGGGTTGGGCACAGATACGCAGTATTTT.

A single count supports this clonotype. This could be a read error, since a much larger clone is one nucleotide away. The V gene is TRBV29-1, the J gene TRBJ1-1; D call uncertain. The CDR3 has 11 residues. The germline gives CDR1 SQVTM, CDR2 ANQGSEA. CDR3 amino acids: CSVGTSTEVFF. CDR3 DNA: TGCAGCGTTGGGACGAGCACTGAAGTTTTCTTT.

Of note for this clonotype: One base away lies a much larger clone, so this may be a sequencing read error. The CDR3 sequence is CAGSDQQGARSEAFF. The CDR3 DNA reads as TGCGCCGGCAGTGACCAACAGGGGGCTAGGTCTGAAGCTTTCTTT. V is TRBV10-2 and J is TRBJ1-1; 9 nucleotides align to TRBD1. Germline V gene lookup returns CDR1 WSHSY and CDR2 SAAADI. The CDR3 has 15 amino acids.

Remarks on this clonotype: A read error is possible here, since a much larger clone lies one base away. In DNA form, the CDR3 reads TGTGCCAGCAGCTTATCCCTACCAGCGGGAGGCGAATACAATGAGCAGTTCTTC. Amino acids: CASSLSLPAGGEYNEQFF. V and J are TRBV13 and TRBJ2-1, with 9 bases fitting TRBD2. Looked up from germline, CDR1 is PRHDT and CDR2 is FYEKMQ (reference sequence). This CDR3 comprises 18 residues. V shed 2 bases, J shed 4 bases, and the junction held 12 bases outside the gene matches.

As regards this clonotype: One end of the junction does not line up with germline, which may come from a read error. This chain connects TRBV11-2 to TRBJ2-3, with TRBD2 as a possible D gene (7 bases). The CDR3 length is 17 residues. Germline CDR1 is SGHAT and CDR2 is FQNNGV. CDR3 region: CAISLGGLTYASDTQCF. The CDR3 DNA sequence: TGTGCCATCAGCTTAGGGGGACTAACGTACGCGTCAGATACGCAGTGTTTT.

Comments on this clonotype: This may be a read error: a much more frequent sequence differs by one nucleotide. This chain connects TRBV4-1 to TRBJ2-7, with a weak D call TRBD2 (6 bases). The CDR3 length is 17 residues. Germline V lookup: CDR1 MGHRA, CDR2 YSYEKL. CDR3 sequence reads: CVSSQDKFPPGRTEQYF. The CDR3 bases are TGCGTCAGCAGCCAAGATAAGTTTCCGCCCGGGAGAACCGAGCAGTACTTC.